One T cell receptor beta chain is described in this entry. The antigen it binds to is not known. Base qualities are not provided; no much larger clone lies one nucleotide away. This specimen comes from a study of T cell repertoires in cytomegalovirus infection (dated by TCRdb to 2018 to 2020). General notes on the study: Because public TCR beta signatures pointed to carriage of CMV infection together with the matching HLA type, the HLA type of each donor mattered for the analysis. Results the study describes overall, beyond this receptor: Cumulative frequency of public TCR beta family members discriminated carriers of CMV infection plus the relevant HLA type in this cohort and an independent approximately 360-donor cohort. The ex vivo response was dominated by HLA-C-restricted CMV-specific TCR beta clonotypes, which also provided the single most frequent clonotype in two of eight donors.

The germline V gene supplies CDR1 MNHEY and CDR2 SVGAGI. V ends up 8 bases short and J 3 bases short, with an unmatched junction base count of 3. The CDR3 measures 14 amino acids from cysteine to phenylalanine. Just CDR3 DNA is preserved here, 42 bases in frame from base 1. The listed sequencing device is Illumina HiSeq 1500. Starting from the raw public reads, TCRdb applied fastp trimming at Q25, assembled clones with MiXCR and retained in-frame beta chains. Entries that share a CDR3 protein sequence are merged under the most common genes and DNA. The sample table lists 400,000 to 550,000 distinct CDR3 sequences, around 11% of them with a count of one. The top ten constitute about 10% of the sample.

The receptor comes from a human donor in good health (CMV status not recorded). Some clones in this sample may be carry-over from other donors' samples. The rearrangement joined TRBV6-5 to TRBJ2-1; 11 nucleotides in the junction match TRBD2. The sequencing sample was made of PBMCs. The CDR3 reads as follows: CASVAGGLYNEQFF. The base sequence is TGTGCCAGCGTAGCGGGGGGGCTCTACAATGAGCAGTTCTTC.